These T cell receptor beta chains were read from a single sample in a study of OX40 agonist ivuxolimab in advanced cancers. Libraries were prepared by immunoSEQ multiplex PCR; TCRdb keeps only in-frame clonotypes and omits some of them. Among around 95,000 clones listed, 85% to 95% were seen once. Sequenced material: CD4+ or CD8+ T cells sorted from blood, taken in a trial of the OX40 agonist ivuxolimab. Every receptor here comes from an adult with an advanced solid tumor such as melanoma, head and neck, liver or kidney cancer. Each CDR3 is given with its conserved first and last residue. Fields, in order: CDR3 protein, CDR3 DNA, clone size, V gene, D gene, J gene. D genes are given only for firm matches. Size tells how often a clone was seen (once, few, many) or the class of an expanded clone, and some rows leave it out.

CDR3 protein: CASSTRGSANEKLFF
CDR3 DNA: TGTGCCAGCAGTACCAGGGGTTCAGCTAATGAAAAACTGTTTTTT
clone size: .
V gene: TRBV28
D gene: .
J gene: TRBJ1-4

CDR3 protein: CASSQLLSRGNTEAFF
CDR3 DNA: TGCGCCAGCAGCCAGCTTCTTTCCCGGGGTAACACTGAAGCTTTCTTT
clone size: .
V gene: TRBV4-1
D gene: .
J gene: TRBJ1-1

CDR3 protein: CATSRGHRGPPYEQYF
CDR3 DNA: TGTGCCACCAGCAGAGGACACAGGGGACCTCCCTACGAGCAGTACTTC
clone size: .
V gene: TRBV15
D gene: TRBD1
J gene: TRBJ2-7

CDR3 protein: CASSSYREAWGNTIYF
CDR3 DNA: TGTGCCAGCAGCTCGTACAGGGAAGCTTGGGGAAACACCATATATTTT
clone size: .
V gene: TRBV7-9
D gene: .
J gene: TRBJ1-3

CDR3 protein: CASSPDSPNQPQHF
CDR3 DNA: TGCGCCAGCAGCCCGGACTCTCCTAATCAGCCCCAGCATTTT
clone size: .
V gene: TRBV5-1
D gene: .
J gene: TRBJ1-5

CDR3 protein: CAISTDTQYF
CDR3 DNA: TGTGCCATCAGCACAGATACGCAGTATTTT
clone size: once
V gene: TRBV10-3
D gene: .
J gene: TRBJ2-3

CDR3 protein: CASSYSIGEAKNIQYF
CDR3 DNA: TGTGCCAGCAGTTACTCGATTGGGGAAGCCAAAAACATTCAGTACTTC
clone size: .
V gene: TRBV6-5
D gene: .
J gene: TRBJ2-4

CDR3 protein: CATSRAPRGSSYEQYF
CDR3 DNA: TGTGCCACCAGCAGAGCCCCGAGGGGGAGCTCCTACGAGCAGTACTTC
clone size: .
V gene: TRBV15
D gene: .
J gene: TRBJ2-7

CDR3 protein: CASSFGSITEAFF
CDR3 DNA: TGTGCCAGCAGTTTCGGGAGTATCACTGAAGCTTTCTTT
clone size: .
V gene: TRBV6-5
D gene: .
J gene: TRBJ1-1

CDR3 protein: CASSQVAGGPGEQFF
CDR3 DNA: TGCGCCAGCAGCCAAGTAGCGGGAGGGCCGGGTGAGCAGTTCTTC
clone size: .
V gene: TRBV4-1
D gene: TRBD2
J gene: TRBJ2-1

CDR3 protein: CASSLGGGYQPQHF
CDR3 DNA: TGTGCCAGCAGCTTAGGGGGGGGATACCAGCCCCAGCATTTT
clone size: once
V gene: TRBV7-2
D gene: .
J gene: TRBJ1-5

CDR3 protein: CASSGTSGRAVGELFF
CDR3 DNA: TGCGCCAGCAGTGGGACTAGCGGGAGAGCGGTCGGGGAGCTGTTTTTT
clone size: .
V gene: TRBV5-1
D gene: TRBD2
J gene: TRBJ2-2

CDR3 protein: CASGQGNSPLHF
CDR3 DNA: TGTGCCAGCGGGCAGGGTAATTCACCCCTCCACTTT
clone size: .
V gene: TRBV28
D gene: .
J gene: TRBJ1-6

CDR3 protein: CASSLVSETQYF
CDR3 DNA: TGTGCCAGCAGCTTGGTTTCTGAGACCCAGTACTTC
clone size: .
V gene: TRBV5-6
D gene: .
J gene: TRBJ2-5

CDR3 protein: CASSSRTGFNSPLHF
CDR3 DNA: TGTGCCAGCAGTTCCCGGACAGGGTTTAATTCACCCCTCCACTTT
clone size: .
V gene: TRBV27
D gene: TRBD1
J gene: TRBJ1-6

CDR3 protein: CASSIGTGGSPLHF
CDR3 DNA: TGTGCCAGTAGTATCGGGACAGGTGGTTCACCCCTCCACTTT
clone size: .
V gene: TRBV19
D gene: TRBD1
J gene: TRBJ1-6

CDR3 protein: CASGSPRGGFF
CDR3 DNA: TGTGCCAGCGGCAGTCCCAGAGGGGGTTTCTTT
clone size: .
V gene: TRBV6-5
D gene: .
J gene: TRBJ1-1

CDR3 protein: CASSEQGNYGYTF
CDR3 DNA: TGCGCCAGCAGCGAACAGGGGAACTATGGCTACACCTTC
clone size: .
V gene: TRBV5-1
D gene: TRBD1
J gene: TRBJ1-2

CDR3 protein: CASSLGVRNSPLHF
CDR3 DNA: TGTGCCAGCAGCTTAGGGGTGCGCAATTCACCCCTCCACTTT
clone size: .
V gene: TRBV11-2
D gene: .
J gene: TRBJ1-6

CDR3 protein: CASSWDSSYGYTF
CDR3 DNA: TGTGCCAGCAGCTGGGACAGCTCCTATGGCTACACCTTC
clone size: .
V gene: TRBV5-5
D gene: TRBD1
J gene: TRBJ1-2

CDR3 protein: CASTKGSYNEQFF
CDR3 DNA: TGCGCCAGCACTAAAGGGTCCTACAATGAGCAGTTCTTC
clone size: once
V gene: TRBV5-1
D gene: .
J gene: TRBJ2-1

CDR3 protein: CASTGTVYNEQFF
CDR3 DNA: TGTGCCAGCACCGGGACGGTCTACAATGAGCAGTTCTTC
clone size: .
V gene: TRBV7-3
D gene: .
J gene: TRBJ2-1

CDR3 protein: CASSQGLAGVNEQFF
CDR3 DNA: TGTGCTAGCAGCCAAGGGCTAGCGGGGGTAAATGAGCAGTTCTTC
clone size: .
V gene: TRBV7-7
D gene: TRBD2
J gene: TRBJ2-1

CDR3 protein: CASSSYMQPQHF
CDR3 DNA: TGTGCCAGCAGTTCCTATATGCAGCCCCAGCATTTT
clone size: .
V gene: TRBV6-6
D gene: .
J gene: TRBJ1-5

CDR3 protein: CSVETGGPGYF
CDR3 DNA: TGCAGCGTTGAAACGGGAGGCCCTGGGTACTTC
clone size: .
V gene: TRBV29-1
D gene: TRBD2
J gene: TRBJ2-5

CDR3 protein: CASSQQQTGVGLNTEAFF
CDR3 DNA: TGCGCCAGCAGCCAACAGCAGACAGGGGTGGGATTGAACACTGAAGCTTTCTTT
clone size: .
V gene: TRBV4-1
D gene: TRBD1
J gene: TRBJ1-1

CDR3 protein: CASSWDTNTEAFF
CDR3 DNA: TGTGCCAGCAGCTGGGACACAAACACTGAAGCTTTCTTT
clone size: .
V gene: TRBV5-4
D gene: .
J gene: TRBJ1-1

CDR3 protein: CASSLAGPNNGQFF
CDR3 DNA: TGCGCCAGCAGCTTGGCCGGACCAAACAATGGGCAGTTCTTC
clone size: .
V gene: TRBV5-1
D gene: .
J gene: TRBJ2-1

CDR3 protein: CASGPRLSYNEQFF
CDR3 DNA: TGTGCTAGTGGCCCAAGGCTCTCCTACAATGAGCAGTTCTTC
clone size: .
V gene: TRBV12-5
D gene: .
J gene: TRBJ2-1

CDR3 protein: CASSYLAGGRGDTQYF
CDR3 DNA: TGTGCCAGCAGTTATTTAGCGGGAGGTCGGGGAGATACGCAGTATTTT
clone size: .
V gene: TRBV6-6
D gene: TRBD2
J gene: TRBJ2-3

CDR3 protein: CASSYSPGVGTDTQYF
CDR3 DNA: TGTGCCAGCAGTTACTCGCCGGGGGTGGGGACAGATACGCAGTATTTT
clone size: .
V gene: TRBV6-5
D gene: .
J gene: TRBJ2-3

CDR3 protein: CASSQARTSGSSYEQYF
CDR3 DNA: TGTGCCAGCAGCCAAGCGCGGACTAGCGGGAGCTCCTACGAGCAGTACTTC
clone size: .
V gene: TRBV4-2
D gene: TRBD2
J gene: TRBJ2-7